This TCR beta chain is from a study of T cells after yellow fever vaccination. Turning to the study itself: The SMART-Seq v4 Ultra Low Input method served to prepare the low-cell-number fractions. Study-level results: Primary-vaccination clones mostly resurfaced post-booster (roughly 97% CD4, approximately 90% CD8). Highly abundant clonotypes carried over from the bulk population could end up in FACS-sorted repertoires as contaminants. A weaker secondary response peaked on day 5, the primary on day 15.

Concerning this clonotype itself: The antigen is unknown. No conserved phenylalanine or tryptophan is present at the end of the CDR3, so a read error is the likely explanation.

CDR1 is SGHTA, CDR2 FQGNSA, per germline. V was pared by 4 bases and J by 8 bases, with 7 bases of the junction left unmatched. The CDR3 is 13 amino acids. TCRdb passed the 5' RACE reads through MiXCR, listing each CDR3 protein once. The table shows roughly 260,000 distinct CDR3 sequences, with 10% to 15% occurring only once. This sample comprised CD4+ T cells sorted from PBMCs, obtained 45 days after the yellow fever booster vaccination. This chain joins TRBV7-2 and TRBJ1-2; 7 bases match TRBD1. This TCR was sampled from a man aged 30 to 39 who received the YFV17D yellow fever vaccine. DNA for the CDR3: TGTGCCAGCAGCTCGACAGGGATCTGGGGCTACACCTCC. This translates into CASSSTGIWGYTS.